Listed below are T cell receptor beta chains from one sample, sequenced in a study of T cell responses to AZD1222 COVID-19 vaccine. The method was immunoSEQ multiplex PCR; TCRdb's version includes in-frame clones alone and lacks a portion of them. This repertoire shows 70,000 to 95,000 clones, approximately 89% found once; its top ten account for 8%. Material: peripheral blood, obtained 28 days after the second AZD1222 dose. These receptors all come from an adult who received the AZD1222 COVID-19 vaccine. CDR3s include the opening cysteine and the closing phenylalanine or tryptophan. A D gene is named only where the DNA matches it firmly. Clone size appears in some rows only: once, few, many, or a class for an expanded clone.

d_gene	v_gene	j_gene	abundance	CDR3nt	CDR3aa
TRBD1	TRBV2	TRBJ1-1	NA	TGTGCCAGCAGCCGACGGACAGGGGGGTTCACTGAAGCTTTCTTT	CASSRRTGGFTEAFF
NA	TRBV30	TRBJ2-1	NA	TGTGCCTGGAGCAGGCAAGTCAATGAGCAGTTCTTC	CAWSRQVNEQFF
NA	TRBV6-5	TRBJ2-7	NA	TGTGCCAGCAGGATACAGGAGCCGGGCGAGCAGTACTTC	CASRIQEPGEQYF
NA	TRBV28	TRBJ1-6	NA	TGTGCCAGCAGGGCCGGCTATAATTCACCCCTCCACTTT	CASRAGYNSPLHF
NA	TRBV21-1	TRBJ1-6	medium-sized	TGTGCCAGCAGCAAAGCGCGTCGAACTTATTCACCCCTCCACTTT	CASSKARRTYSPLHF
NA	TRBV19	TRBJ1-2	NA	TGTGCCAGTAGTAGATCCGGGACGGCGAACTATGGCTACACCTTC	CASSRSGTANYGYTF
TRBD1	TRBV12-3/TRBV12-4	TRBJ2-4	NA	TGTGCCAGCAGCCTCCGGGACAGGAACATTCAGTACTTC	CASSLRDRNIQYF
NA	TRBV6-1	TRBJ1-3	NA	TGTGCCAGCAGTGACCCTCTGGCTGGAAACACCATATATTTT	CASSDPLAGNTIYF
TRBD2	TRBV24-1	TRBJ2-2	NA	TGTGCCACCCGATCTCCCGGGACTAGTAACTCCGGGGAGCTGTTTTTT	CATRSPGTSNSGELFF
NA	TRBV6-6	TRBJ2-3	NA	TGTGCCAGCAGTTACCTTGGGGGAAATACGCAGTATTTT	CASSYLGGNTQYF
NA	TRBV19	TRBJ1-1	NA	TGTGCCAGTAGATTCGGGACACCGAACACTGAAGCTTTCTTT	CASRFGTPNTEAFF
TRBD2	TRBV6-2/TRBV6-3	TRBJ2-3	NA	TGTGCCAGCAGTTTACTCTCGGGACTAGCGGCCTATAGCACAGATACGCAGTATTTT	CASSLLSGLAAYSTDTQYF
TRBD2	TRBV30	TRBJ2-7	NA	TGTGCCTGGAGTAGACCGGGACTAGCGGGAGAAACCTACTACGAGCAGTACTTC	CAWSRPGLAGETYYEQYF
NA	TRBV20-1	TRBJ2-1	NA	TGCAGTGCTAGTGGCCCAACAAGGGGGAACAATGAGCAGTTCTTC	CSASGPTRGNNEQFF
NA	TRBV3-1/TRBV3-2	TRBJ2-5	NA	TGTGCCAGCAGCCTAAGCCTCGGACAAATCCAAGAGACCCAGTACTTC	CASSLSLGQIQETQYF
NA	TRBV7-3	TRBJ2-2	NA	TGTGCCAGCAGCTTATCGTGGGGCTCGAACACCGGGGAGCTGTTTTTT	CASSLSWGSNTGELFF
NA	TRBV28	TRBJ1-1	NA	TGTGCCAGCAGTTCGGGACCTTACACTGAAGCTTTCTTT	CASSSGPYTEAFF
NA	TRBV2	TRBJ1-1	NA	TGTGCCAGCAGCCTGAACAGGGAATACACTGAAGCTTTCTTT	CASSLNREYTEAFF
TRBD1	TRBV29-1	TRBJ1-1	NA	TGCAGCGTACAGGGGGCAGAGACTGAAGCTTTCTTT	CSVQGAETEAFF
TRBD2	TRBV4-3	TRBJ2-1	NA	TGCGCCAGCAGCCAAGATCCACTAGGCGGGAGTAGTCAGTTCTTC	CASSQDPLGGSSQFF
TRBD1	TRBV19	TRBJ2-5	NA	TGTGCCATCTCCTCCCGGACAGGCAGCAGGGAACGGGAGACCCAGTACTTC	CAISSRTGSRERETQYF
NA	TRBV7-8	TRBJ2-7	NA	TGTGCCAGCATACAGGGAGGTTCTTACGAGCAGTACTTC	CASIQGGSYEQYF
TRBD1	TRBV7-2	TRBJ1-5	NA	TGTGCCAGCAGCCCAGGTGCAGGGGGTAATCAGCCCCAGCATTTT	CASSPGAGGNQPQHF
TRBD1	TRBV5-1	TRBJ1-4	NA	TGCGCCAGCAGCTTGTGGGGACAGGGCCAAGAAAAACTGTTTTTT	CASSLWGQGQEKLFF
NA	TRBV19	TRBJ1-6	NA	TGTGCCAGTAGTGAGGGGGGAAATTCACCCCTCCACTTT	CASSEGGNSPLHF
NA	TRBV27	TRBJ1-4	NA	TGTGCCAGCAGTACTTCAGGGAGCAGGGGAGAAAAACTGTTTTTT	CASSTSGSRGEKLFF
TRBD2	TRBV12-5	TRBJ2-1	NA	TGTGCTAGTGCCTCGGGACTAGCGGGGAACAATGAGCAGTTCTTC	CASASGLAGNNEQFF
NA	TRBV7-2	TRBJ2-7	NA	TGTGCCAGCAGCTTAGAGTTGTCCTACGAGCAGTACTTC	CASSLELSYEQYF
NA	TRBV5-1	TRBJ1-6	few	TGCGCCAGCAGCTTGGATAGCGGATCCTATAATTCACCCCTCCACTTT	CASSLDSGSYNSPLHF
NA	TRBV7-8	TRBJ1-1	NA	TGTGCCAGCAGCTTACGTGGAGACATGAACACTGAAGCTTTCTTT	CASSLRGDMNTEAFF
TRBD2	TRBV29-1	TRBJ2-7	NA	TGCAGCGTTCAAGCGGGAGTATACGAGCAGTACTTC	CSVQAGVYEQYF
NA	TRBV6-5	TRBJ2-7	NA	TGTGCCAGCAGTTCGTCGGGACGGTCCTACGAGCAGTACTTC	CASSSSGRSYEQYF
NA	TRBV5-1	TRBJ2-3	NA	TGCGCCAGCAGCTCGGAGGGCACAGATACGCAGTATTTT	CASSSEGTDTQYF
NA	TRBV6-5	TRBJ2-6	NA	TGTGCCAGCAGACAAATCTCTGGGGCCAACGTCCTGACTTTC	CASRQISGANVLTF
TRBD1	TRBV4-3	TRBJ1-2	NA	TGCGCCAGCAGCCAAGGCCGTACGGGACAGGGGGCGTCGGATGGCTACACCTTC	CASSQGRTGQGASDGYTF
TRBD1	TRBV2	TRBJ2-5	NA	TGTGCCAGCAGTCTCCGGGACAGGGGCTGGGAGACCCAGTACTTC	CASSLRDRGWETQYF
TRBD1	TRBV9	TRBJ1-6	NA	TGTGCCAGCAGCGGTCACAGGGGTGATAATTCACCCCTCCACTTT	CASSGHRGDNSPLHF
NA	TRBV3-1/TRBV3-2	TRBJ2-4	NA	TGTGCCAGCAGCCCTACATGGAAGGTCAAAAACATTCAGTACTTC	CASSPTWKVKNIQYF
NA	TRBV29-1	TRBJ2-2	NA	TGCAGCGTTGTTACGGGTGTTGCCGGGGAGCTGTTTTTT	CSVVTGVAGELFF
NA	TRBV6-5	TRBJ2-7	NA	TGTGCCAGCAGTTACTCCGCGGCCGACGTAAGGTACTTC	CASSYSAADVRYF
NA	TRBV7-9	TRBJ2-7	NA	TGTGCCAGCAGCTTAAAAGGATCGGACGAGCAGTACTTC	CASSLKGSDEQYF
NA	TRBV6-6	TRBJ2-7	NA	TGTGCCAGCAGCGGGTACTACGAGCAGTACTTC	CASSGYYEQYF
TRBD2	TRBV7-3	TRBJ2-5	NA	TGTGCCAGCAGCTTAACTGGGAGGGCCCAAGAGACCCAGTACTTC	CASSLTGRAQETQYF
NA	TRBV7-7	TRBJ1-1	NA	TGTGCCAGCAGCTTTTCGGAAAACACTGAAGCTTTCTTT	CASSFSENTEAFF
NA	TRBV19	TRBJ1-1	NA	TGTGCCAGTAGTCCGACAGGTGGGGTTCCGAACACTGAAGCTTTCTTT	CASSPTGGVPNTEAFF
NA	TRBV4-2	TRBJ2-1	NA	TGTGCCAGCAGCGGTAATGGAGGGGCGGGAAGCTCCTACAATGAGCAGTTCTTC	CASSGNGGAGSSYNEQFF
NA	TRBV5-1	TRBJ2-1	NA	TGCGCCAGCAGCTTGGGCGGCGCCAACTACAATGAGCAGTTCTTC	CASSLGGANYNEQFF
NA	TRBV19	TRBJ1-4	NA	TGTGCCACCTCCGTGATGTTTCGTGAAAAACTGTTTTTT	CATSVMFREKLFF
TRBD1	TRBV7-8	TRBJ1-1	once	TGTGCCAGCAGCTTAGGAAGGACAGGCCATACCACTGAAGCTTTCTTT	CASSLGRTGHTTEAFF
TRBD2	TRBV28	TRBJ2-7	once	TGTGCCAGCAGTTTTCCCCTCCTTTCTAGCGGGAACCGCGAGCAGTACTTC	CASSFPLLSSGNREQYF
TRBD1	TRBV10-3	TRBJ2-4	NA	TGTGCCATCAGTGAGTTCCAGGGGGCGCAAAACATTCAGTACTTC	CAISEFQGAQNIQYF
NA	TRBV24-1	TRBJ2-3	NA	TGTGCCACCAGTGACGACTACACAGATACGCAGTATTTT	CATSDDYTDTQYF
NA	TRBV9	TRBJ2-2	NA	TGTGCCAGCAGCCCCTATCCTGAACCCCCCGGGGAGCTGTTTTTT	CASSPYPEPPGELFF
NA	TRBV28	TRBJ1-4	NA	TGTGCCAGCAGTCAGTATCAGAGTGAAAAACTGTTTTTT	CASSQYQSEKLFF